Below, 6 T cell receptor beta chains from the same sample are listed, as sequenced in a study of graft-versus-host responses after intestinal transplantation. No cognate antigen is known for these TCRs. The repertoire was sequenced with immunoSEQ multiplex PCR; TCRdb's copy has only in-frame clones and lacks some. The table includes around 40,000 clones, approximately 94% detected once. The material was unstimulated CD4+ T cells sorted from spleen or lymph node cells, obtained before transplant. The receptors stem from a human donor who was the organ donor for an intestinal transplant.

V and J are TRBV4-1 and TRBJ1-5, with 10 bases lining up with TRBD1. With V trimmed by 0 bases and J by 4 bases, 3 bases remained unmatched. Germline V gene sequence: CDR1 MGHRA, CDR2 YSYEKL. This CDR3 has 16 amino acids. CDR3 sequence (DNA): TGCGCCAGCAGCCAAGATGGGGGACAGGGGAATCAGCCCCAGCATTTT. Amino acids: CASSQDGGQGNQPQHF.

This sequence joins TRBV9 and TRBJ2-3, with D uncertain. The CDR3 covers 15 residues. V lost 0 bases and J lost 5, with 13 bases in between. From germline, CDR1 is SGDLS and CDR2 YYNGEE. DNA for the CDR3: TGTGCCAGCAGCGTAGGGACCCAGCGAGGAGATACGCAGTATTTT. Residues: CASSVGTQRGDTQYF.

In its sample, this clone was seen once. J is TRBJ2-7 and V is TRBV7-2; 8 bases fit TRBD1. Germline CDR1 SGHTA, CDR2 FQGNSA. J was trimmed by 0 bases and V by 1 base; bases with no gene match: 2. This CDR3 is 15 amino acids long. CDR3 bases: TGTGCCAGCAGCTTAGGGGACAGGTACTCCTACGAGCAGTACTTC. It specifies CASSLGDRYSYEQYF.

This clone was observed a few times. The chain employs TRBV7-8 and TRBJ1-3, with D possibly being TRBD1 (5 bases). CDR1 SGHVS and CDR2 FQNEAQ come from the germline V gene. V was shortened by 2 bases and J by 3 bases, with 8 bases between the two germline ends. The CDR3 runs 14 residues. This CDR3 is CASSLHGGGNTIYF. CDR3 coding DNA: TGTGCCAGCAGCTTACACGGGGGTGGAAACACCATATATTTT.

The CDR3 DNA sequence: TGTGCCAGCAGTCGTCCCGGGACAGGGGGCAAGACCCAGTACTTC. Translated: CASSRPGTGGKTQYF. The chain recombines TRBV5-6 with TRBJ2-5; 12 bases line up with TRBD1. CDR1 and CDR2 from the germline V gene are SGHDT and YYEEEE. The CDR3 is 15 residues long. Losses at the gene ends were 5 bases for V and 6 bases for J; bases not matched to a gene: 8. The variable domain in full, completed from reference TRBV5-6 and TRBJ2-5, reads DAGVTQSPTHLIKTRGQQVTLRCSPKSGHDTVSWYQQALGQGPQFIFQYYEEEERQRGNFPDRFSGHQFPNYSSELNVNALLLGDSALYLCASSRPGTGGKTQYFGPGTRLLVL.

The CDR3, as DNA: TGCGCCAGCAGCCAAGATGGACAGGGAGGTCAGCCCCAGCATTTT. Translation gives CASSQDGQGGQPQHF. The rearrangement uses TRBV4-3 and TRBJ1-5, with 8 bases matching TRBD1. Germline trimming cut 0 bases from V and 6 bases from J; bases unmatched to any gene: 4. The CDR3 consists of 15 residues. CDR1 and CDR2 (germline): LGHNA, YSLEER.